The TCR beta chain under discussion was sequenced for a study of OX40 agonist ivuxolimab in advanced cancers. General study findings and limits: Still undetermined is the antigen specificity of the expanded peripheral T cells.

Assay: immunoSEQ multiplex PCR; the TCRdb copy retains only in-frame clones and omits some. The data show about 38,000 clones, about 90% seen once. Points on this clone: Its cognate antigen is unknown.

Sequencing used CD4+ or CD8+ T cells sorted from blood, obtained in a trial of the OX40 agonist ivuxolimab. This TCR was sampled from an adult with an advanced solid tumor such as melanoma, head and neck, liver or kidney cancer.

This CDR3 is CAISPATSGRRYEQYF. For the CDR3, the DNA is TGTGCCATCAGCCCAGCGACTAGCGGGAGGAGATACGAGCAGTACTTC. The chain recombines TRBV10-3 with TRBJ2-7, with TRBD2 identical over 13 bases. Germline CDR1 ENHRY, CDR2 SYGVKD. The junction had 9 bases not matched to a gene; V was cut back by 6 bases and J by 4 bases. The CDR3 is made up of 16 amino acids.